This T cell receptor (beta chain) was recovered during a study of human T cells and chemical hapten exposure. The CDR3 has 15 residues. The J segment lost 9 bases and the V segment lost 4 bases, leaving 11 bases of the junction unmatched. The sample's time point: patch test 3, about 24 weeks after DPC sensitization. Documented treatment: therapeutic diphenylcyclopropenone sensitization with weekly scalp DPC. The library tagged individual cDNA molecules with unique molecular identifiers. TCRdb re-derived calls from the RACE reads in MiXCR, one entry per CDR3 protein. Among 110,000 or so distinct CDR3 sequences, under 35% were seen once, and the ten largest hold about 2.9%. In the case of this clonotype: Its target is unknown.

The study's findings and limits: Healthy people's immune response may differ from that of the donors, who had alopecia.

The clonotype was recovered from a man in his forties with alopecia areata. Some clones in this sample may be carry-over from other donors' samples. The specimen comprised whole blood, sampled in connection with sensitization to the hapten diphenylcyclopropenone (DPC). The rearrangement uses TRBV12-3 or TRBV12-4 and TRBJ2-1, with 8 bases that match TRBD2. The CDR3 nucleotides read TGTGCCAGCAGTTCTCTTAGCGGGAATGACGGTGAGCAGTTCTTC. Translation: CASSSLSGNDGEQFF.